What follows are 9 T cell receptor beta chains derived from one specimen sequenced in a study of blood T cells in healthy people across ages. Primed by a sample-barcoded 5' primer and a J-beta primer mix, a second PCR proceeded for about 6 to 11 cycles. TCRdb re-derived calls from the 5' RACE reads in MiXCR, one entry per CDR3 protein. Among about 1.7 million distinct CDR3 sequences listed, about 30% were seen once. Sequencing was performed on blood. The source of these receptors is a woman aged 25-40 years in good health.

CDR3 sequence: CSARDNDYGYTF. The DNA of the CDR3 is TGCAGTGCTAGGGACAACGACTATGGCTACACCTTC. The V gene is TRBV20-1, the J gene TRBJ1-2; D might be TRBD1 (5 bases). Trimming shortened V by 3 bases and J by 3 bases, and 8 bases separated the two germline ends. The CDR3 sequence is 12 residues long. CDR1 and CDR2 (germline): DFQATT, SNEGSKA (reference sequence).

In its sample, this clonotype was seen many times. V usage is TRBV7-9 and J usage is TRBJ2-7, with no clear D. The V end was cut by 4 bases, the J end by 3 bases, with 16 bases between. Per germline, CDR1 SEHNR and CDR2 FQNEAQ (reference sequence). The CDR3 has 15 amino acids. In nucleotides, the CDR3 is TGTGCCAGCAGCTCACCCCCGGGCGGTAACTACGAGCAGTACTTC. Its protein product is CASSSPPGGNYEQYF.

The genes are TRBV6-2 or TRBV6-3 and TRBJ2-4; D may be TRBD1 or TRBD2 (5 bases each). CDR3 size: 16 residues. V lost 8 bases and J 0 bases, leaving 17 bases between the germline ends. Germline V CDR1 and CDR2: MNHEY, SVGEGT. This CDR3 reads CASEGPRGLAKNIQYF. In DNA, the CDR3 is TGTGCCAGCGAGGGACCCCGGGGCCTAGCCAAAAACATTCAGTACTTC.

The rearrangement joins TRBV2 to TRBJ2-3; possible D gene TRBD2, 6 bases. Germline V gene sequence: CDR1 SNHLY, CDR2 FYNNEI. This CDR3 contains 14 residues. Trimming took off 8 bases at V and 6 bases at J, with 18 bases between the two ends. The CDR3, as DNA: TGTGCCAGCCTACCGGGACTGCTGACGGATACGCAGTATTTT. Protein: CASLPGLLTDTQYF.

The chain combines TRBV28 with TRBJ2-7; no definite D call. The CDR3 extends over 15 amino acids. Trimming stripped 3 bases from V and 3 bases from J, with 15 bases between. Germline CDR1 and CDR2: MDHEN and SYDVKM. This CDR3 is CASSLRQTWGYEQYF. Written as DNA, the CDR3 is TGTGCCAGCAGTTTGAGACAAACCTGGGGCTACGAGCAGTACTTC.

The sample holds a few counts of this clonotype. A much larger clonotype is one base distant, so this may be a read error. The CDR3 DNA is TGTGCCAGCAGTTACTCGGTTCTAGCGGGGAACAATGAGCAGTACTTC. This sequence encodes CASSYSVLAGNNEQYF. The chain links TRBV6-6 to TRBJ2-1, with TRBD2 identical over 9 bases. The DNA end lines up better with TRBJ2-7; the J call may be wrong. Per the germline V gene, CDR1 is MNHNY and CDR2 is SVGAGI (reference sequence). The CDR3 contains 16 residues.

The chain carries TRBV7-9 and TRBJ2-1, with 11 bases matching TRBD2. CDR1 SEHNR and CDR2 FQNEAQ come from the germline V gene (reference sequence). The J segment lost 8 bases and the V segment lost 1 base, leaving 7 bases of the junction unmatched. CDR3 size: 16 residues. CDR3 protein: CASSLGSSGRFDEQFF. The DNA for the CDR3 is TGTGCCAGCAGCTTAGGATCTAGCGGGAGGTTCGATGAGCAGTTCTTC.

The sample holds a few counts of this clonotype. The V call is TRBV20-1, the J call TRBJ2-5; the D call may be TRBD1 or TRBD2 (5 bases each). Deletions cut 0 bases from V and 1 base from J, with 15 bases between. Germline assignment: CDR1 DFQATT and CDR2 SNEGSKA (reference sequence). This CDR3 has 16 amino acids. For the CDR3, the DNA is TGCAGTGCTAGAGACCCCCGATTGGGACGCCAAGAGACCCAGTACTTC. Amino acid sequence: CSARDPRLGRQETQYF.

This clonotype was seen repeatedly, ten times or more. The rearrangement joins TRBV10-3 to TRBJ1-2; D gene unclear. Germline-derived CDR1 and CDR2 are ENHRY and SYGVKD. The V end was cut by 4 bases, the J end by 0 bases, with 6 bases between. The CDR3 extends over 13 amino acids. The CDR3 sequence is CAISARANYGYTF. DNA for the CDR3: TGTGCCATCAGTGCCCGAGCTAACTATGGCTACACCTTC.